These 22 T cell receptor beta chains were sequenced from one sample in a study of blood T cell repertoires in COVID-19. Libraries were prepared by immunoSEQ multiplex PCR; TCRdb keeps only in-frame clonotypes and omits some of them. The table shows tens of thousands of clones, with 91% occurring only once. The sequenced material came from peripheral blood. These receptor sequences come from a man aged 55 to 70 with acute or convalescent COVID-19.

CDR3 DNA sequence: TGTGCCAGCAGTGACGTGGGGGGTAGCAATCAGCCCCAGCATTTT. Protein: CASSDVGGSNQPQHF. The chain combines TRBV6-4 with TRBJ1-5; D is perhaps TRBD1 (5 bases). The germline CDR1 and CDR2 sequences are MRHNA and SNTAGT. This CDR3 contains 15 residues. V gave up 2 bases and J gave up 0 bases, with 8 bases separating them.

The J gene is TRBJ2-7, the V gene TRBV5-5, with D maybe TRBD2 (5 bases). The CDR3 totals 14 residues. CDR1 is SGHKS, CDR2 YYEKEE, per germline (reference sequence). With 2 bases removed from V and 0 bases from J, the gap between germline ends came to 9 bases. The CDR3 loop is CASSFAGGSYEQYF. CDR3 in DNA: TGTGCCAGCAGCTTCGCCGGAGGCTCCTACGAGCAGTACTTC. Drawing the rest from reference TRBV5-5 and TRBJ2-7, the complete variable domain is DAGVTQSPTHLIKTRGQQVTLRCSPISGHKSVSWYQQVLGQGPQFIFQYYEKEERGRGNFPDRFSARQFPNYSSELNVNALLLGDSALYLCASSFAGGSYEQYFGPGTRLTVT.

The chain links TRBV28 to TRBJ2-1; tentatively, D is TRBD1 (5 bases). Germline lookup yields CDR1 MDHEN and CDR2 SYDVKM. There are 13 residues in the CDR3. Between the trimmed V and J ends, which lost 3 bases and 5 bases, there was a span of 8 bases. The CDR3 loop reads CASSFMTDNEQFF. Here the CDR3 DNA reads TGTGCCAGCAGTTTCATGACAGACAATGAGCAGTTCTTC.

The genes are TRBV6-4 and TRBJ1-5, with TRBD1 as a possible D gene (5 bases). The V end lost 1 base, the J end lost 1 base, and 11 bases lay between the germline ends. Germline V gene sequence: CDR1 MRHNA, CDR2 SNTAGT. This CDR3 spans 16 amino acids. CDR3 nucleotide sequence: TGTGCCAGCAGTGACTGCAGGGAGGGAAGCAATCAGCCCCAGCATTTT. Its translation is CASSDCREGSNQPQHF.

CDR3 loop: CAWRGDSYEQYF. The DNA of the CDR3 is TGTGCCTGGAGAGGGGACTCCTACGAGCAGTACTTC. The chain carries TRBV30 and TRBJ2-7, with D possibly matching TRBD1 (5 bases). The germline gives CDR1 GTSNPN, CDR2 SVGIG (reference sequence). V dropped 3 bases and J dropped 0 bases, with 6 bases sitting between them. This CDR3 is built from 12 residues.

The rearrangement joins TRBV7-9 to TRBJ2-1; possibly TRBD2 for D (5 bases). The CDR3 is 13 residues long. CDR1 is SEHNR, CDR2 FQNEAQ, per germline (reference sequence). The V gene lost 3 bases and the J gene lost 8 bases, with 11 bases spanning the gap. CDR3 protein: CASSFKARDEQFF. CDR3 sequence (DNA): TGTGCCAGCAGCTTTAAAGCGAGGGATGAGCAGTTCTTC.

The chain combines TRBV24-1 with TRBJ2-3; 7 bases align to TRBD2. The CDR3 extends over 13 amino acids. The J segment lost 0 bases and the V segment lost 10 bases, leaving 3 bases of the junction unmatched. Germline CDR1 and CDR2: KGHDR and SFDVKD. CDR3: CATQRDSTDTQYF. In nucleotides, the CDR3 is TGTGCCACTCAGCGGGATAGCACAGATACGCAGTATTTT.

The chain recombines TRBV10-3 with TRBJ1-5; D perhaps matches TRBD1 (6 bases). CDR1 is ENHRY, CDR2 SYGVKD, per germline. This CDR3 has 17 residues. V shed 6 bases and J shed 0 bases, with 18 bases lying between them. For the CDR3, the DNA is TGTGCCATCAGCGGGACAAAGATTTTCAATAGCAATCAGCCCCAGCATTTT. This sequence encodes CAISGTKIFNSNQPQHF.

The chain couples TRBV6-5 to TRBJ2-2; D gene ambiguous. V lost 5 bases, J lost 0 bases, and 10 bases lay in between. From germline, CDR1 is MNHEY and CDR2 SVGAGI. The CDR3 consists of 15 residues. The DNA of the CDR3 is TGTGCCAGCAGTCCCCTCACTTCGAACACCGGGGAGCTGTTTTTT. This translates into CASSPLTSNTGELFF.

V is TRBV19 and J is TRBJ2-1, with 13 bases matching TRBD2. CDR1 is LNHDA, CDR2 SQIVND, per germline (reference sequence). This CDR3 spans 20 amino acids. Trimming cost V 4 bases and J 6 bases; bases outside gene matches: 18. The CDR3 loop is CASSTGRGARLAGGSNEQFF. The CDR3 DNA is TGTGCCAGTAGTACGGGGCGGGGAGCGAGACTAGCGGGAGGCAGCAATGAGCAGTTCTTC.

This clone occurred a few times. This chain links TRBV3-1 (or the pseudogene TRBV3-2) with TRBJ2-7; 9 bases line up with TRBD2. Losses at the gene ends were 2 bases for V and 2 bases for J; bases not matched to a gene: 1. Germline assignment: CDR1 LGHDT and CDR2 YNNKEL (reference sequence). This CDR3 region has 14 residues. The chain's CDR3 is CASSQTSGPYEQYF. DNA for the CDR3: TGTGCCAGCAGCCAAACTAGCGGGCCCTACGAGCAGTACTTC.

The chain employs TRBV7-9 and TRBJ2-1; a possible D gene is TRBD1 (6 bases). CDR1 and CDR2 (germline): SEHNR, FQNEAQ (reference sequence). This CDR3 is built from 18 residues. Trimming left V 5 bases short and J 4 bases short, with 24 bases between. The CDR3 region is CASSRQAGTRVRYNEQFF. As DNA, the CDR3 is TGTGCCAGCAGCCGACAGGCCGGGACCCGCGTACGGTACAATGAGCAGTTCTTC. The variable domain in full, with the rest retrieved from reference TRBV7-9 and TRBJ2-1, is DTGVSQNPRHKITKRGQNVTFRCDPISEHNRLYWYRQTLGQGPEFLTYFQNEAQLEKSRLLSDRFSAERPKGSFSTLEIQRTEQGDSAMYLCASSRQAGTRVRYNEQFFGPGTRLTVL.

V and J are TRBV30 and TRBJ2-3, with 13 positions matching TRBD2. From germline, CDR1 is GTSNPN and CDR2 SVGIG (reference sequence). With 6 bases clipped from V and 7 bases from J, the junction kept 4 bases outside the gene matches. This CDR3 spans 13 amino acids. The CDR3 region is CACGTSGAYTQYF. As DNA, the CDR3 is TGTGCCTGCGGGACTAGCGGGGCTTATACGCAGTATTTT.

The chain carries TRBV4-2 and TRBJ2-1; the match to TRBD2 covers 10 bases. This CDR3 is 16 amino acids long. Trimming removed 3 bases from V and 9 bases from J; junction bases left unmatched: 11. Looked up from germline, CDR1 is LGHNA and CDR2 is YNFKEQ. DNA for the CDR3: TGTGCCAGCAGCCATAGTTTTCTAGCGGGAGAATCTGAGCAGTTCTTC. Translated: CASSHSFLAGESEQFF.

This clone was seen only once. In nucleotides, the CDR3 is TGCAGCGCGAGGGACACTACCTACGAGCAGTACTTC. Translating it yields CSARDTTYEQYF. This chain uses TRBV29-1 with TRBJ2-7, with D tentatively TRBD1 (6 bases). Germline V CDR1 and CDR2: SQVTM, ANQGSEA. This CDR3 comprises 12 residues. V lost 7 bases and J lost 2, with 12 bases in between.

This rearrangement joins TRBV6-2 or TRBV6-3 to TRBJ1-1; D is unclear. Trimming cost V 5 bases and J 5 bases, with 12 bases left between them. Germline V gene lookup returns CDR1 MNHEY and CDR2 SVGEGT. This CDR3 region has 13 residues. CDR3 loop: CASSIPHRTEAFF. The DNA for the CDR3 is TGTGCCAGCAGTATCCCCCACCGGACTGAAGCTTTCTTT.

This rearrangement joins TRBV6-6 to TRBJ1-1; D is undetermined. Per germline, CDR1 MNHNY and CDR2 SVGAGI (reference sequence). This CDR3 is 11 amino acids long. V shed 10 bases and J shed 3 bases, with 9 bases lying between them. The CDR3 DNA follows: TGTGCCACCCAAGAGTACACTGAAGCTTTCTTT. It is translated as CATQEYTEAFF.

The V call is TRBV27, the J call TRBJ1-6; D unresolved. The CDR3 contains 21 residues. Trimming left V 4 bases short and J 0 bases short, with 25 bases between. The V gene's germline CDR1 is MNHEY and CDR2 SMNVEV (reference sequence). The CDR3 loop is CASSSTLDSFARGSYNSPLHF. The CDR3 region has the DNA TGTGCCAGCAGTTCCACCCTGGACTCATTTGCAAGAGGCTCCTATAATTCACCCCTCCACTTT.

The table lists this clone with a few counts. Within the sample, other DNA sequences also encode this same CDR3. This chain uses TRBV4-1 with TRBJ2-5; 8 nucleotides align to TRBD1. With 1 base clipped from V and 5 bases from J, the junction kept 3 bases outside the gene matches. Germline-derived CDR1 and CDR2 are MGHRA and YSYEKL. The CDR3 runs 14 residues. CDR3 in DNA: TGCGCCAGCAGCCAAGGACAGGGGATGGAGACCCAGTACTTC. This sequence encodes CASSQGQGMETQYF.

The V and J genes are TRBV2 and TRBJ2-7; the match to TRBD2 covers 10 bases. CDR3 length equals 16 residues. Germline trimming cut 6 bases from V and 2 bases from J; bases unmatched to any gene: 10. The germline V gene encodes CDR1 SNHLY and CDR2 FYNNEI. This CDR3 is CASSEPGTSDPYEQYF. The CDR3 coding sequence is TGTGCCAGCAGCGAACCCGGGACTAGCGATCCCTACGAGCAGTACTTC.

The rearrangement joins TRBV21-1 to TRBJ2-7; whether TRBD1, the table's D call, matches the DNA was not checked. TRBV21-1 is designated a pseudogene. The CDR3 runs 15 residues. The CDR3 spells CASSKVIHGPGEQYF. The CDR3 nucleotides are TGTGCCAGCAGCAAAGTTATCCACGGGCCAGGGGAGCAGTACTTC.

The J gene is TRBJ1-2, the V gene TRBV3-1 (or the pseudogene TRBV3-2); D perhaps matches TRBD1 (5 bases). Germline loops: CDR1 LGHDT, CDR2 YNNKEL (reference sequence). CDR3 length: 15 amino acids. With 3 bases removed from V and 4 bases from J, the gap between germline ends came to 15 bases. This chain's CDR3 is CASSHLGADIYGYTF. CDR3 sequence (DNA): TGTGCCAGCAGCCACCTTGGGGCGGACATCTATGGCTACACCTTC.